The TCR beta chain described here comes from a study of blood T cell repertoires in COVID-19. Study as a whole: Samples came from the United States, Italy and Spain, spanning acute and convalescent COVID-19.

V trimming: 5 bases; J trimming: 3 bases; junction bases outside the gene matches: 2. CDR1 SGHNT and CDR2 YENEEA come from the germline V gene. The CDR3 consists of 14 residues. As processed by the authors: Reference gene primer amplification in the assay estimated nucleated cell counts. Sequenced by immunoSEQ multiplex PCR; TCRdb stores in-frame clones only, minus some. The DNA gave D and trimming, while V, J and clone size come from that table. The repertoire holds a few hundred thousand clones, with around 80% as singletons. The V and J genes are TRBV11-3 and TRBJ2-1; TRBD1 matches at 9 bases. Specimen: PBMCs or T cells enriched from blood (not recorded which). The TCR sequence derives from a man aged 30 to 45 with acute COVID-19. DNA of the CDR3: TGTGCCAGCAGCCGGACAGGGGTCTACAATGAGCAGTTCTTC. It encodes CASSRTGVYNEQFF.